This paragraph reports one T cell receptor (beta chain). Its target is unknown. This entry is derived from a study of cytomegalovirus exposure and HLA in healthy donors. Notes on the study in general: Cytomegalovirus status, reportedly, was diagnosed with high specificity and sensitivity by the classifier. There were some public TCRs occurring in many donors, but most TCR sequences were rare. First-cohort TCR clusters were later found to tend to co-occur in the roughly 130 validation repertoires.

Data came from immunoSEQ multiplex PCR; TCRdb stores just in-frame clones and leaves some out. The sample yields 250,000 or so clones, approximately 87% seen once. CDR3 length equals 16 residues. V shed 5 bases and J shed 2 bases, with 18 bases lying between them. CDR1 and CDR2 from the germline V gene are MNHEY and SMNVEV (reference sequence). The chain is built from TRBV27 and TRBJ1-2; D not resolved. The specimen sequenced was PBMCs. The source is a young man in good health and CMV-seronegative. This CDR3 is CASSPDRGSNNYGYTF. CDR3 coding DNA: TGTGCCAGCAGTCCGGATCGAGGATCGAACAACTATGGCTACACCTTC.